Listed below are T cell receptor beta chains from one sample, sequenced in a study. TCRdb used MiXCR to reprocess the multiplex PCR reads, holding one entry per CDR3 protein. The table has 350 to 550 distinct CDR3 sequences, less than 4% seen once. The sequencing sample was made of tumor-infiltrating naive CD4+ T cells sorted from the breast tumor. The source is a female donor with breast cancer. Each CDR3 is given with its conserved first and last residue. D genes are given only for firm matches. Some rows have no size entry. The others give once, few or many, or a class for an expanded clone.

TGTGCCAGCAGTTCTAATGACAGGTCGGGATATGGCTACACCTTC,CASSSNDRSGYGYTF,TRBJ1-2,.,TRBV12-3/TRBV12-4,many
TGTGCCAGCAGTCAACGACAGGGTCCGGGATACTATGGCTACACCTTC,CASSQRQGPGYYGYTF,TRBJ1-2,TRBD1,TRBV12-3/TRBV12-4,few
TGTGCCAGCAGTTTAGGTCCTCGGTCTGGCGGCTACACCTTC,CASSLGPRSGGYTF,TRBJ1-2,.,TRBV12-3/TRBV12-4,medium-sized
TGTGCCAGCAGTCCGGGTCGAGATAACTATGGCTACACCTTC,CASSPGRDNYGYTF,TRBJ1-2,.,TRBV12-3/TRBV12-4,.
TGTGCCAGCAGTCCCCGGACAGTCTATGGCTACACCTTC,CASSPRTVYGYTF,TRBJ1-2,.,TRBV12-3/TRBV12-4,few
TGTGCCAGCACCCAACAGGTCCTCTATGGCTACACCTTC,CASTQQVLYGYTF,TRBJ1-2,.,TRBV12-3/TRBV12-4,medium-sized
TGTGCCAGCAGTTTATGGCGAGACAGGGGCCTCTATGGCTACACCTTC,CASSLWRDRGLYGYTF,TRBJ1-2,TRBD1,TRBV12-3/TRBV12-4,once
TGTGCCAGCATTTGGACAGGGCAGGGAGGCTACACCTTC,CASIWTGQGGYTF,TRBJ1-2,TRBD1,TRBV12-3/TRBV12-4,.
TGTGCCAGCAGTCCGGGACAGGGTCAACGCTACACCTTC,CASSPGQGQRYTF,TRBJ1-2,TRBD1,TRBV12-3/TRBV12-4,medium-sized
TGTGCCAGCAGCTTCACCTCCTATGCGTACACCTTC,CASSFTSYAYTF,TRBJ1-2,.,TRBV12-3/TRBV12-4,.
TGTGCCAGCAGCCCCGACAGGGATTATGGCTACACCTTC,CASSPDRDYGYTF,TRBJ1-2,TRBD1,TRBV12-3/TRBV12-4,few
TGTGCCAGCAGTTTGAGGGCTAACTATGGCTACACCTTC,CASSLRANYGYTF,TRBJ1-2,.,TRBV12-3/TRBV12-4,medium-sized
TGTGCCAGCAGTGACGAATTAACAAAACCGAGGGGCTACACCTTC,CASSDELTKPRGYTF,TRBJ1-2,.,TRBV12-3/TRBV12-4,medium-sized
TGTGCCAGCAGATATACAGGAGACTATGGCTACACCTTC,CASRYTGDYGYTF,TRBJ1-2,.,TRBV12-3/TRBV12-4,medium-sized
TGTGCCAGCAGTTTTGACAGGAGCTATGGCTACACCTTC,CASSFDRSYGYTF,TRBJ1-2,.,TRBV12-3/TRBV12-4,medium-sized
TGTGCCAGCAGTTTGGACGGGACAGGGGATGGCTACACCTTC,CASSLDGTGDGYTF,TRBJ1-2,TRBD1,TRBV12-3/TRBV12-4,medium-sized
TGTGCCAGCAGTACAAAGAGGGCTAACTATGGCTACACCTTC,CASSTKRANYGYTF,TRBJ1-2,.,TRBV12-3/TRBV12-4,medium-sized
TGTGCCAGCAGTTCTCCTACGGGACGCTCCTACACCTTC,CASSSPTGRSYTF,TRBJ1-2,.,TRBV12-3/TRBV12-4,many
TGTGCCAGCAGTTTACAGGCAGGCGTATTTGGAAATGGCTACACCTTC,CASSLQAGVFGNGYTF,TRBJ1-2,.,TRBV12-3/TRBV12-4,medium-sized
TGTGCCAGCAGGGCCAACTATGGCTACACCTTC,CASRANYGYTF,TRBJ1-2,.,TRBV12-3/TRBV12-4,few
TGTGCCAGCAGTCTCACCTCGTCTAGGGTTGCTGGCTACACCTTC,CASSLTSSRVAGYTF,TRBJ1-2,.,TRBV12-3/TRBV12-4,few
TGTGCCAGCAAGTCGAACTCTTATGGCTACACCTTC,CASKSNSYGYTF,TRBJ1-2,.,TRBV12-3/TRBV12-4,medium-sized
TGTGCCAGCAGAAATAAGAATGGCTACACCTTC,CASRNKNGYTF,TRBJ1-2,.,TRBV12-3/TRBV12-4,medium-sized
TGTGCCAGCAGCTCATCGGGTTATGGCTACACCTTC,CASSSSGYGYTF,TRBJ1-2,.,TRBV12-3/TRBV12-4,large
TGTGCCAGCAGGGATACGGGACTGGTATATGGCTACACCTTC,CASRDTGLVYGYTF,TRBJ1-2,.,TRBV12-3/TRBV12-4,many
TGTGCCAGCAGTTTAGCAGAGTATGGCTACACCTTC,CASSLAEYGYTF,TRBJ1-2,.,TRBV12-3/TRBV12-4,few
TGTGCCAGCAGTGAGACAGCGTCCTATGGCTACACCTTC,CASSETASYGYTF,TRBJ1-2,.,TRBV12-3/TRBV12-4,.
TGTGCCAGCACTCTTGGAAGCAACTATGGCTACACCTTC,CASTLGSNYGYTF,TRBJ1-2,.,TRBV12-3/TRBV12-4,large
TGTGCCAGCAGTTTAATAGGGTATGGCTACACCTTC,CASSLIGYGYTF,TRBJ1-2,.,TRBV12-3/TRBV12-4,.
TGTGCCAGCAGCTTGATGGGGCAGGCTTATGGCTACACCTTC,CASSLMGQAYGYTF,TRBJ1-2,.,TRBV12-3/TRBV12-4,medium-sized
TGTGCCAGCAGCCTTGGACATAACTATGGCTACACCTTC,CASSLGHNYGYTF,TRBJ1-2,.,TRBV12-3/TRBV12-4,few